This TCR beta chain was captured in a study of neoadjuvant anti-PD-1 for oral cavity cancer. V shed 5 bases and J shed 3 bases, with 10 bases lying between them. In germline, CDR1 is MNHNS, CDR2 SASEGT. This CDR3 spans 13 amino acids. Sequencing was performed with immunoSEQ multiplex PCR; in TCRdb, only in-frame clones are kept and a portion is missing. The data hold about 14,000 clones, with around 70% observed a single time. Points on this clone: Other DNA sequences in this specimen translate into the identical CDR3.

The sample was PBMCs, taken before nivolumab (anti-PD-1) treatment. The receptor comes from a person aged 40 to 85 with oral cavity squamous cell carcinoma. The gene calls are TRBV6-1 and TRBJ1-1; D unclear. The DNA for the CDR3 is TGTGCCAGCAGTAGGGTTTGGGACACTGAAGCTTTCTTT. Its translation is CASSRVWDTEAFF.